This TCR beta chain was recovered during a study of T-cell reconstitution after alpha-beta-depleted transplantation in children. This clonotype has more than one count but fewer than ten. The library targeted TCRbeta and was prepared with unique molecular identifiers. TCRdb independently ran MiXCR on the PCR reads; one entry per CDR3 protein. The sample holds a few hundred thousand distinct CDR3 sequences; 9.5% to 13% are singletons and the top ten take about 5%. The sequenced sample was PBMCs from the stem cell graft donor, obtained from the stem cell graft. This receptor was obtained from a human donor who donated a stem cell graft to a child with acute myeloid leukemia.

In DNA form, the CDR3 reads TGTGCCAGCAGCTCACAGGGAAGAGATGAGACCCAGTACTTC. Its protein product is CASSSQGRDETQYF. The V call is TRBV7-2, the J call TRBJ2-5; possibly TRBD1 for D (6 bases). In germline, CDR1 is SGHTA, CDR2 FQGNSA. This CDR3 spans 14 amino acids. Trimming removed 4 bases from V and 5 bases from J, with 14 bases in between.